One T cell receptor beta chain is described in this entry. Only one count was recorded for this clone. The clone's antigen remains unknown. No base-level quality is on record; no much larger clone is a single base apart. The protocol used for the library was the immunoSEQ multiplex PCR assay. For the multiplex PCR, a mixture combining 60 forward primers for TCR Vbeta segments and 13 reverse primers for TCR Jbeta segments was used. A multiplex PCR assay on genomic DNA amplified the CDR3 region of rearranged TCR beta genes. The amplified TCR beta libraries were sequenced on the Illumina HiSeq System as 87-base-pair reads. The authors processed their data as follows. Across the roughly 640 repertoires, a later analysis counted about 81 million unique TCR beta chains, roughly 11 million of which were shared by at least two donors. Raw reads were error-corrected and collapsed into unique sequences by a nearest-neighbor algorithm in which closely related sequences were merged to remove PCR and sequencing errors. CDR3 sequences were aligned to IMGT reference sequences to assign V, D and J gene segments. Each retained sequence needed at least a six-nucleotide match to both a V gene segment and a J gene segment. Rearrangements were called productive when the CDR3 lacked stop codons and stayed in frame with V and J; all others were non-productive. Following IMGT convention, CDR3 was defined as the stretch from the second conserved V-encoded cysteine to the conserved J-encoded phenylalanine. The earlier analysis of 587 of the donors excluded sequences that lacked an unambiguous match to a single V gene segment. An earlier analysis of fewer than 750 of the donors called V segments functional above 56.7% productive rearrangements and segregating when the between-donor standard deviation exceeded 5%. A statistical classification framework was built to diagnose cytomegalovirus status from the catalog of TCR beta chain sequences. A later analysis assigned V and J genes by comparing TCR nucleotide sequences with IMGT/GENE-DB human TR gene sequences. The TCRdist pipeline was used in a later analysis to assign CDR3 sequences and most-parsimonious VDJ recombination scenarios. In a later analysis, every TCR beta chain was defined by the combination of its CDR3 amino acid sequence and its V-gene family, and reads without a unique V-gene family were dropped. A later analysis removed nearly 600 highly shared, low-generation-probability nucleotide sequences to deal with suspected cross-contamination and a sequencing artifact. In a later analysis, a clonal expansion index was calculated for each public chain from normalized within-repertoire ranks of inferred template counts. A later analysis computed generation probabilities with a VDJ recombination model fitted to out-of-frame rearrangements, and checked the results against IGoR. In a later analysis, hypergeometric tests were used to score TCR-TCR, TCR-HLA and TCR-CMV co-occurrence, with a repertoire-size bias correction applied to TCR pairs. To estimate false discovery rates, a later analysis permuted the HLA or CMV assignments 20 times. In a later analysis, co-occurring TCRs were grouped with DBSCAN, and TCRdist sequence similarity was added when clustering was performed within HLA-allele-positive subsets. Repertoires with fewer than 30,000 or more than 120,000 public chains were left out of co-occurrence clustering, as were about five repertoires with anomalous nucleotide sharing. TCRdb re-hosts the immuneACCESS table, in-frame sequences only. Its copies lack some clones; in the studies checked, an unresolved V gene accounts for under half of them, and the cause for the rest is not known. The DNA was the basis for D and trimming; V, J and clone size are from that table. This sample has about 150,000 clones in its table, and 70% to 85% of those were observed once. 2% to 2.5% of the sample lies in the top ten.

The cohort consisted of more than 650 healthy bone marrow donors. Cohort members were all nominally healthy when sampled, although unrecorded immune exposures were likely present. The donor was CMV seronegative and belonged to the group of over 350 seronegative cohort members. A peripheral blood sample was collected from each donor, and TCR beta sequencing was performed on peripheral blood mononuclear cells. Genomic DNA was extracted from the blood cell samples with the Qiagen DNeasy Blood Extraction Kit. The source of the sample is a study of cytomegalovirus exposure and HLA in healthy donors (dated by TCRdb to the late 2010s). For the wider study: An earlier analysis of roughly 500 of the donors reported roughly 300 Gb of sequence data and 117 million unique TCR beta sequences obtained from roughly 180 million T cells. High-throughput TCR immunosequencing, statistical association of individual TCRs with disease status, and machine learning were combined to predict cytomegalovirus infection status. Across about 380 genotyped donors of the cohort, an average of about 240,000 unique TCR beta nucleotide sequences per donor were sequenced, and 15% to 20% of those sequences were non-productive. The study used immunosequencing to profile the T cell repertoires of several hundred subjects and linked those repertoires to cytomegalovirus serostatus. Typing coverage varied by locus: about 620-640 donors for A, B, C, DRB1 and DQB1; around 560 for DQA1; more than 600 for DPA1; fewer than 480 for DPB1. The later analysis used no new phenotypic data to find candidate immune exposures, relying instead on TCR beta sequences and their occurrence across donors. To decide whether each TCR beta V gene segment behaved as functional or pseudogenic, an earlier analysis of some 600 of the donors relied on high-throughput TCR beta sequencing. Class I and class II HLA loci were covered by the typing at four-digit resolution. In a later genetic analysis, genome-wide SNP genotypes for about three fifths of the roughly 670 donors were used, and that subset was treated as a discovery cohort. Of the roughly 400 genotyped donors, roughly 80% were placed in the genetic ancestry cluster associated with self-reported Caucasian donors. Along with the approximately 670-subject first cohort, a separate validation cohort of roughly 110 different subjects was used. Every repertoire in the discovery cohort had been generated on one and the same sequencing platform. Because of strong linkage in the cohort, roughly five DR-DQ haplotypes were treated as single units for association and clustering. In a later analysis, previously published TCR beta repertoires from 600 to 850 donors were re-analyzed and high-resolution HLA genotyping was added so that TCR occurrence patterns could be studied. An early release that covered roughly 600 HLA-typed donors contained approximately 300 gigabases of sequencing data and tens of millions of unique TCR sequences. Donor age, sex, ethnicity and CMV serostatus were compiled together with the repertoire data. The study aimed to test whether signatures of past pathogen exposure could be identified by cataloging public T cell receptors. Points the paper makes about the study in general: Compared with the roughly 600-donor mean, donors in an Asian-associated ancestry cluster had fewer N-insertions in productive TCRs, according to a later genetic analysis. A few of the identified cytomegalovirus-associated TCR beta chains were confirmed in vitro to be specific for cytomegalovirus antigens. A further reported finding was that TCR beta sequences accurately predicted the HLA-A and HLA-B alleles for most subjects in the first cohort. A total of 150 to 200 TCR beta chains were listed by the study as associated with cytomegalovirus. The only immune exposure information available for the cohort was CMV serostatus. Most TCR sequences were seen in very few donors, while some public TCRs were found in many individuals. Sequencing depth was assumed to be roughly uniform across donors in the presence/absence analyses, though that assumption may not hold. Only TCR beta chains were sequenced in this cohort, and the absence of alpha or paired-chain data limited detectable features. The 87-base-pair reads could not distinguish some IMGT-functional V segments, including TRBV6-2 and TRBV6-3, so those segments were excluded. A cluster of highly shared sequence variants was judged likely to represent a technical artifact of the sequencing pipeline. In a later analysis, the rate of TCR association differed among HLA loci, with DRB1 alleles having the most associated TCRs and HLA-C alleles having the fewest. According to a later analysis, most CMV-associated TCR beta chains appeared to be HLA-restricted, and the HLA associations seemed to be driven largely by CMV exposure. In a later analysis, HLA-associated TCR beta chains were found to be more clonally expanded and to have lower generation probabilities than equally common non-associated chains. Because some donors lacked HLA typing at each locus, the association tests relied only on the typed subset. V-gene and J-gene trimming of TCR beta chains was associated with a missense DCLRE1C variant in a later genetic analysis, and the association was replicated in an independent cohort. A later analysis reported that several top co-occurrence clusters appeared linked to parvovirus B19, influenza, CMV and Epstein-Barr virus. In both the original and validation cohorts, the classifier was reported to diagnose cytomegalovirus status with high specificity and sensitivity. The earlier analysis of 587 of the donors excluded approximately 15 rarely observed V segments, including chromosome 9 orphons, because counts were too low. In a later analysis, around 17,000 TCR beta sequences were associated with specific HLA alleles at a false discovery rate of 0.05. Broadly in line with IMGT annotations, most TCR beta V segments showed up in productive rearrangements about 87% or about 30% of the time in an earlier analysis of several hundred of the donors. Linkage disequilibrium might explain the correlated functional status among segregating V segments, but an unknown experimental factor could not be excluded. Assigning TCR associations to individual alleles was difficult when HLA alleles, especially DR and DQ, strongly co-occurred. The authors suggested that the approach could potentially be generalized to other disease states and immunological phenotypes.

Taken from cysteine to phenylalanine, the CDR3 has 14 residues. The CDR3 DNA has 42 bases and is translated from base 1. The germline V gene (reference sequence) sets CDR1 to MNHEY and CDR2 to SMNVEV. V and J are truncated by 8 bases and 10 bases respectively, leaving an intervening sequence of 18 bases. The source material was PBMCs. The clonotype was recovered from a man aged 25 to 40 in good health and CMV-seronegative. The chain links TRBV27 with TRBJ1-6; TRBD1 is a weak D gene call, 5 bases matching. The DNA is as follows: TGTGCCAGCTGCCCGGACATCCCTAGATCACCCCTCCACTTT. Its translation is CASCPDIPRSPLHF.